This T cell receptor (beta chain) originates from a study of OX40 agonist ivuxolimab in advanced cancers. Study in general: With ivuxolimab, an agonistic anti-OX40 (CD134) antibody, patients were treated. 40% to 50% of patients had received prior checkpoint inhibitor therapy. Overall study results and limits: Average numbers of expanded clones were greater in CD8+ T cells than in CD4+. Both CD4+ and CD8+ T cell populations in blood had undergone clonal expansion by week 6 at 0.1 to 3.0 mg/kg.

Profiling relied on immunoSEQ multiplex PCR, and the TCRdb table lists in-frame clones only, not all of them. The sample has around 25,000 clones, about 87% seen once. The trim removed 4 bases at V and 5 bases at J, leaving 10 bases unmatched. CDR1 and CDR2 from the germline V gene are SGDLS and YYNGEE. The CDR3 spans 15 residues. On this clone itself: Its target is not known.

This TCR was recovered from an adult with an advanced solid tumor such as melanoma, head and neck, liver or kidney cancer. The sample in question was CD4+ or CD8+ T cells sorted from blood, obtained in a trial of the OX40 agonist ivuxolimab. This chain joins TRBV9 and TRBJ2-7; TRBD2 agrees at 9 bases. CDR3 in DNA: TGTGCCAGCAGCCCTCGGGCTAGCGGGGACCACGAGCAGTACTTC. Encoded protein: CASSPRASGDHEQYF.